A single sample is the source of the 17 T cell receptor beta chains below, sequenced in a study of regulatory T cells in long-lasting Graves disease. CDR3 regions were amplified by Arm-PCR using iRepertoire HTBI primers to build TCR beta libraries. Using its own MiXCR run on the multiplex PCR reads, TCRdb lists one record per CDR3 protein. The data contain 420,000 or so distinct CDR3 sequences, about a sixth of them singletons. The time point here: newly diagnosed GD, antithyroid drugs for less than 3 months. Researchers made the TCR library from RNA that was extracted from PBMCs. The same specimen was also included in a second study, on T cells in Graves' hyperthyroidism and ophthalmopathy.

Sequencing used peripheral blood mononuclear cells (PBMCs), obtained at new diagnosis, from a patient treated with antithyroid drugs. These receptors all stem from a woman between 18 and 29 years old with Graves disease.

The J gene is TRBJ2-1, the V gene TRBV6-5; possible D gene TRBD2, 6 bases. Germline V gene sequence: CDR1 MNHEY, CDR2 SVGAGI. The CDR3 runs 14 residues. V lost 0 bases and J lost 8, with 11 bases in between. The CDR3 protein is CASSYSASVDEQFF. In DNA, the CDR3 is TGTGCCAGCAGTTACTCGGCTAGCGTCGATGAGCAGTTCTTC.

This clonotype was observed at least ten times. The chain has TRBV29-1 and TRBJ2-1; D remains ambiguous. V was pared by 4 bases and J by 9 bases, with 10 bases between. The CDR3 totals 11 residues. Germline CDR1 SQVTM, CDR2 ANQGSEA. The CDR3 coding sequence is TGCAGCGTTGTTTTGTGGATTGAGCAGTTCTTC. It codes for CSVVLWIEQFF.

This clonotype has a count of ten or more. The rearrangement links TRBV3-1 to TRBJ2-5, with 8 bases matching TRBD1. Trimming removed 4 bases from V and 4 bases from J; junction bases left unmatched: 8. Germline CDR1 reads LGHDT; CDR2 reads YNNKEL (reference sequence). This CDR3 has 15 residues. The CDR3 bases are TGTGCCAGCAGCCCCGACGCCAGGGGGCGAGAGACCCAGTACTTC. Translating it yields CASSPDARGRETQYF.

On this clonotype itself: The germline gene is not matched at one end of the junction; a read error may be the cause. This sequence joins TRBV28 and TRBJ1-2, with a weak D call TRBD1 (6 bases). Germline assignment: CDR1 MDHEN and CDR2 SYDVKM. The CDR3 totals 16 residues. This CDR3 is CASSFPRGFAGGGYAF. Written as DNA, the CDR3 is TGTGCCAGCAGTTTTCCCAGGGGATTTGCTGGTGGAGGCTACGCCTTC.

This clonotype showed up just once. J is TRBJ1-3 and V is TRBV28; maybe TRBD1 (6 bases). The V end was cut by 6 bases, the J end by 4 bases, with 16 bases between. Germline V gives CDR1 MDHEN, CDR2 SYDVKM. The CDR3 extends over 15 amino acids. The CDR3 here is CASSQGGARGNTIYF. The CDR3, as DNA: TGTGCCAGCAGCCAAGGGGGGGCGCGGGGAAACACCATATATTTT.

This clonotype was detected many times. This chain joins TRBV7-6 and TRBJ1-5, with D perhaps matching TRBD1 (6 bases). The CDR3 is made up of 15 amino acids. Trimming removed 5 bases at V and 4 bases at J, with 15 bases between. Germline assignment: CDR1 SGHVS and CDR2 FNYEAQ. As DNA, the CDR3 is TGTGCCAGCAGCCTACGGGGGGGCTGGAATCAGCCCCAGCATTTT. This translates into CASSLRGGWNQPQHF.

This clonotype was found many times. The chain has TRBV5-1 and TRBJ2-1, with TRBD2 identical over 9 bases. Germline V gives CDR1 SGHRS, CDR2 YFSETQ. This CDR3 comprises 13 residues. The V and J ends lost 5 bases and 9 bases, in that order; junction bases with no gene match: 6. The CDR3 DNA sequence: TGCGCCAGCAGTAGTAGCGGGAGAGTTGAGCAGTTCTTC. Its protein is CASSSSGRVEQFF. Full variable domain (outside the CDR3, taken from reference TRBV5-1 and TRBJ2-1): KAGVTQTPRYLIKTRGQQVTLSCSPISGHRSVSWYQQTPGQGLQFLFEYFSETQRNKGNFPGRFSGRQFSNSRSEMNVSTLELGDSALYLCASSSSGRVEQFFGPGTRLTVL.

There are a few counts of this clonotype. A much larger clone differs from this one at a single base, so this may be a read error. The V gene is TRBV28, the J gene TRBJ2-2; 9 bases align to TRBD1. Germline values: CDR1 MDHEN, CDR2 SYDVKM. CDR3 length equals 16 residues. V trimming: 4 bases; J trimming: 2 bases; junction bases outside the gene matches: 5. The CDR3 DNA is TGTGCCAGCAGTTCCCCGGGACAGGGAAACACCGGGGAGCTGTTTTTT. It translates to CASSSPGQGNTGELFF.

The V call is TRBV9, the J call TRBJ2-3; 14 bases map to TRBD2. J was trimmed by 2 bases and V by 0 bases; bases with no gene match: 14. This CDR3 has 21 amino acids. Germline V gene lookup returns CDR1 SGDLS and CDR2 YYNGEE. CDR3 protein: CASSVATGLAGGLGFTDTQYF. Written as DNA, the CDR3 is TGTGCCAGCAGCGTAGCTACCGGACTAGCGGGAGGACTTGGGTTCACAGATACGCAGTATTTT.

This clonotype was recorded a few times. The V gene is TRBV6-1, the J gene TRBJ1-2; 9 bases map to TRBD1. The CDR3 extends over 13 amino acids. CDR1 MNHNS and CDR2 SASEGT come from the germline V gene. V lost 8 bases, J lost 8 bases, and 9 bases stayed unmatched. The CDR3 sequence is CASSGQGVGGYTF. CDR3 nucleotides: TGTGCCAGCTCGGGACAGGGAGTTGGGGGCTACACCTTC.

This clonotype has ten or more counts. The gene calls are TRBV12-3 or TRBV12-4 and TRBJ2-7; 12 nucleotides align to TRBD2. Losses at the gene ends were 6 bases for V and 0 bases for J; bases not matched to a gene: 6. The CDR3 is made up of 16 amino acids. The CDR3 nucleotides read TGTGCCAGCAGCCCCAGACTAGCGGGAGTCTCCTACGAGCAGTACTTC. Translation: CASSPRLAGVSYEQYF.

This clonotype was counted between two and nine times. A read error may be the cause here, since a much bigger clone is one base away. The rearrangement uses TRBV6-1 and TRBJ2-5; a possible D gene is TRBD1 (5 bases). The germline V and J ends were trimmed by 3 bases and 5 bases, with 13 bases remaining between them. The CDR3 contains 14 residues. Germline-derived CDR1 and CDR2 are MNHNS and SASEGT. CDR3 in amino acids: CASSETRGLETQYF. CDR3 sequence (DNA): TGTGCCAGCAGTGAGACAAGGGGCTTGGAGACCCAGTACTTC.

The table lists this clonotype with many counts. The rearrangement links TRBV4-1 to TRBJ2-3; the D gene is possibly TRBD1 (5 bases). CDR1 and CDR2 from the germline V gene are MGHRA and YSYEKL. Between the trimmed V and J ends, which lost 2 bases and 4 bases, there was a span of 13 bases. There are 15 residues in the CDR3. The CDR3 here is CASSQYHPRADTQYF. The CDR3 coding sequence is TGCGCCAGCAGCCAATATCACCCCAGGGCAGATACGCAGTATTTT.

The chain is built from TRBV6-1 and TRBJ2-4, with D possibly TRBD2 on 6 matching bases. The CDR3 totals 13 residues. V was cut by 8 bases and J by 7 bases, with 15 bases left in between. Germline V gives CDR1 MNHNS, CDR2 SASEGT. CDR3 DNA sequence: TGTGCCAGCGGGTCGGGGGTTGGGAACATTCAGTACTTC. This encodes CASGSGVGNIQYF.

The CDR3 DNA reads as TGTGCCATCAGCTACACTAGCGGGAGCCTTGGTGAGCAGTTCTTC. Translation gives CAISYTSGSLGEQFF. The V call is TRBV10-3, the J call TRBJ2-1; 11 bases map to TRBD2. Germline values: CDR1 ENHRY, CDR2 SYGVKD. The CDR3 is 15 residues long. V dropped 6 bases and J dropped 9; count of bases not matched to a gene: 10.

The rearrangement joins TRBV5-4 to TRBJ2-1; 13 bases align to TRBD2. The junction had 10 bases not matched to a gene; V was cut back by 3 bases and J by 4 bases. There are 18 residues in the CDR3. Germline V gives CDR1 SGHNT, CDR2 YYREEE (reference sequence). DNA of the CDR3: TGTGCCAGCAGCTCTAGACTAGCGGGAGGCCCATTTTACAATGAGCAGTTCTTC. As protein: CASSSRLAGGPFYNEQFF.

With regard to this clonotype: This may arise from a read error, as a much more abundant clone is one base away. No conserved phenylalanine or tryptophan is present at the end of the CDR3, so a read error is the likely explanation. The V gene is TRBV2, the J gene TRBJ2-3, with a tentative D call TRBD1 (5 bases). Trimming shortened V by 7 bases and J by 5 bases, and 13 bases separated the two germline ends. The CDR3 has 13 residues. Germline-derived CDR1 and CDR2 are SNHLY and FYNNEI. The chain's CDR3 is CASIGQGVDTQYL. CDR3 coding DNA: TGTGCCAGCATCGGGCAGGGTGTAGATACGCAGTATCTT.